This TCR beta chain was recorded in a study of T cell repertoires in cytomegalovirus infection. Study at large: CMV epitopes that were recently identified and HLA-C-restricted were used alongside well-studied HLA-B-restricted ones. Overall study results and limits: What dominated the ex vivo response were HLA-C-restricted CMV-specific TCR beta clonotypes.

As for this clonotype: Its specificity is not known.

Via MiXCR, TCRdb re-called the reads, giving one row per CDR3 protein. The sample lists about 340,000 distinct CDR3 sequences, about 29% occurring once. There are 15 residues in the CDR3. Germline values: CDR1 WSHSY, CDR2 SAAADI. V was pared by 1 base and J by 4 bases, with 14 bases between. The sequencing used cultured PBMCs, collected from culture after CMV antigen stimulation. The TCR comes from a human donor in good health (CMV status not recorded). Some clones in this sample may be carry-over from other donors' samples. The rearrangement joins TRBV10-2 to TRBJ2-7, with D maybe TRBD2 (5 bases). The CDR3 DNA is TGCGCCAGCAGTGAGTATGGGCGGGCCGGGTACGAGCAGTACTTC. It specifies CASSEYGRAGYEQYF.